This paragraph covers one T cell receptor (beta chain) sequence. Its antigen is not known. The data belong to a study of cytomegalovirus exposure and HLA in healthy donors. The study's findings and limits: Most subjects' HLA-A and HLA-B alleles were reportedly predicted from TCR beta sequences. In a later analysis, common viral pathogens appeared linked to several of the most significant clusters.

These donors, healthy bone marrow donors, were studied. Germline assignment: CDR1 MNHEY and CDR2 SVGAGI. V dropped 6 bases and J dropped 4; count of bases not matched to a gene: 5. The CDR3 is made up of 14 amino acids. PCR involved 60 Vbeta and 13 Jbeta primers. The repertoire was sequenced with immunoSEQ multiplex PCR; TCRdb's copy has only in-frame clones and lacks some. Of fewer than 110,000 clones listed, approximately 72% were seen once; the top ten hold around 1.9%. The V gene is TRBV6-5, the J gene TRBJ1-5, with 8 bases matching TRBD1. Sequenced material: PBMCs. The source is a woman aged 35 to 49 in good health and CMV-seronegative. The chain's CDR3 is CASSSGGENQPQHF. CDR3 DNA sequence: TGTGCCAGCAGCTCAGGGGGCGAGAATCAGCCCCAGCATTTT.